Below are 27 T cell receptor beta chains sequenced from a single sample in a study of regulatory T cells in long-lasting Graves disease. Sample time point: newly diagnosed GD, antithyroid drugs for less than 3 months. TCR sequences were obtained from RNA taken from PBMCs. Arm-PCR of CDR3 regions and iRepertoire HTBI primers were the basis on which TCR beta libraries were built. MiXCR was run by TCRdb on the multiplex PCR reads, yielding one entry per CDR3 protein. The sample holds 530,000 or so distinct CDR3 sequences, 15% to 20% seen once. The same sample was also studied in work on T cells in Graves' hyperthyroidism and ophthalmopathy.

The sample in question was peripheral blood mononuclear cells (PBMCs), obtained at new diagnosis, from a patient treated with antithyroid drugs. The receptors originated from a man aged 18 to 29 with Graves disease.

Here the CDR3 reads CASSYGTGALNTEAFF. The CDR3, as DNA: TGTGCCAGCAGCTACGGGACAGGGGCCCTGAACACTGAAGCTTTCTTT. This rearrangement joins TRBV14 to TRBJ1-1, with TRBD1 matching over 10 bases. Trimming cost V 5 bases and J 0 bases; bases outside gene matches: 6. This CDR3 has 16 residues. Germline assignment: CDR1 SGHDN and CDR2 FVKESK.

In its sample, this clonotype was seen many times. V is TRBV20-1 and J is TRBJ1-5; D is possibly TRBD1 (5 bases). Trimming stripped 3 bases from V and 3 bases from J, with 9 bases between. This CDR3 has 13 amino acids. CDR1 is DFQATT, CDR2 SNEGSKA, per germline (reference sequence). The CDR3 spells CSASVDNNQPQHF. The CDR3 DNA sequence: TGCAGTGCTAGCGTGGACAACAATCAGCCCCAGCATTTT.

Of note for this clonotype: The junction departs from germline at one end; a sequencing error may be responsible. The CDR3 DNA reads TGTGTCAGCAGTCCCGGGACAGGGGGCAACTATGGCTACACCTTC. This translates into CVSSPGTGGNYGYTF. The chain joins TRBV6-1 to TRBJ1-2; 12 positions agree with TRBD1. The CDR3 covers 15 residues. The germline gives CDR1 MNHNS, CDR2 SASEGT.

In its sample, this clonotype was seen many times. The rearrangement uses TRBV6-5 and TRBJ2-7; D is perhaps TRBD2 (7 bases). V gave up 2 bases and J gave up 2 bases, with 19 bases separating them. CDR1 and CDR2 from the germline V gene are MNHEY and SVGAGI. The CDR3 extends over 17 amino acids. The CDR3 sequence is CASSYAEGGGLTYEQYF. As DNA, the CDR3 is TGTGCCAGCAGTTACGCCGAGGGGGGGGGACTTACCTACGAGCAGTACTTC.

This clonotype was counted ten times or more. The CDR3 reads CAKGTAPYEQYF. The CDR3 nucleotides are TGTGCGAAGGGGACAGCGCCCTACGAGCAGTACTTC. The chain uses TRBV25-1 and TRBJ2-7; 7 nucleotides line up with TRBD1. This CDR3 has 12 residues. Germline lookup yields CDR1 MGHDK and CDR2 SYGVNS.

This clonotype was seen repeatedly, ten times or more. The rearrangement links TRBV19 to TRBJ2-1; either TRBD1 or TRBD2 may supply D (5 bases each). Trimming took off 6 bases at V and 2 bases at J, with 17 bases between the two ends. Germline V gives CDR1 LNHDA, CDR2 SQIVND (reference sequence). The CDR3 consists of 16 residues. CDR3 nucleotide sequence: TGTGCCAGTAGATTGGGGGAGAGGTCCCCCTACAATGAGCAGTTCTTC. Translated, it gives CASRLGERSPYNEQFF.

This sequence joins TRBV6-1 and TRBJ2-2; 14 bases match TRBD2. The length of the CDR3 is 14 residues. Germline CDR1 is MNHNS and CDR2 is SASEGT. V was pared by 7 bases and J by 8 bases, with 3 bases of the junction left unmatched. The CDR3 loop reads CASKGLAGGGELFF. CDR3 DNA sequence: TGTGCCAGCAAAGGACTAGCGGGGGGAGGGGAGCTGTTTTTT.

This clonotype was found a few times. The J gene is TRBJ1-5, the V gene TRBV30; D not certain. Trimming cost V 1 base and J 0 bases, with 4 bases left between them. Germline V gene lookup returns CDR1 GTSNPN and CDR2 SVGIG (reference sequence). The CDR3 loop spans 13 amino acids. The CDR3 region has the DNA TGTGCCTGGAGTGCGGGTAGCAATCAGCCCCAGCATTTT. Residues: CAWSAGSNQPQHF.

This clonotype was picked up a small number of times. The chain combines TRBV11-2 with TRBJ2-7; possible D gene TRBD1, 6 bases. Per the germline V gene, CDR1 is SGHAT and CDR2 is FQNNGV. The CDR3 spans 17 residues. Trimming stripped 5 bases from V and 2 bases from J, with 22 bases between. The CDR3 nucleotides read TGTGCCAGCAGCCTCCGTTTCTCCGGGACACCCACCTACGAGCAGTACTTC. Residues: CASSLRFSGTPTYEQYF.

This chain links TRBV7-9 with TRBJ2-5; D call uncertain. Germline V gene lookup returns CDR1 SEHNR and CDR2 FQNEAQ (reference sequence). The CDR3 is 12 amino acids. V lost 2 bases to trimming and J lost 5 bases, with 6 bases between them. CDR3 loop: CASSLIEETQYF. The CDR3 DNA follows: TGTGCCAGCAGCTTAATAGAGGAGACCCAGTACTTC.

The chain uses TRBV19 and TRBJ2-7; D gene uncertain. This CDR3 comprises 13 residues. Trimming removed 3 bases from V and 7 bases from J, with 13 bases in between. Germline V gene lookup returns CDR1 LNHDA and CDR2 SQIVND (reference sequence). The chain's CDR3 is CASSIAGSTEQYF. CDR3 coding DNA: TGTGCCAGTAGTATCGCAGGATCTACGGAGCAGTACTTC.

V usage is TRBV5-1 and J usage is TRBJ1-1; weak D call: TRBD1 (5 bases). The CDR3 loop spans 13 amino acids. Germline CDR1 is SGHRS and CDR2 is YFSETQ. Trimming removed 5 bases at V and 3 bases at J, with 11 bases between. CDR3 protein: CASRGGWDTEAFF. The CDR3 DNA sequence: TGCGCCAGCAGGGGGGGTTGGGACACTGAAGCTTTCTTT.

This clonotype was seen more than once but under ten times. The chain has TRBV19 and TRBJ1-1; D is unclear. Germline V gives CDR1 LNHDA, CDR2 SQIVND (reference sequence). CDR3 length: 18 residues. V was clipped by 3 bases and J by 2 bases, with 22 bases between them. The CDR3 nucleotides are TGTGCCAGTAGTATCCCCCTTCGGTTGGGGTTAGAAAACACTGAAGCTTTCTTT. Translation: CASSIPLRLGLENTEAFF.

The chain employs TRBV28 and TRBJ1-5; D not certain. With 2 bases removed from V and 3 bases from J, the gap between germline ends came to 8 bases. Germline CDR1 MDHEN, CDR2 SYDVKM. This CDR3 has 14 residues. DNA of the CDR3: TGTGCCAGCAGTTTAGAGTGGGCCAATCAGCCCCAGCATTTT. Amino acids: CASSLEWANQPQHF.

This chain connects TRBV12-3 or TRBV12-4 to TRBJ1-2; no clear D gene. The CDR3 runs 14 residues. V lost 1 base, J lost 6 bases, and 12 bases lay in between. CDR3 sequence reads: CASSLVAGRNGYTF. CDR3 in DNA: TGTGCCAGCAGTTTAGTGGCCGGCAGAAATGGCTACACCTTC.

There are many counts of this clonotype. The chain links TRBV5-4 to TRBJ2-7, with D perhaps TRBD1 (5 bases). From germline, CDR1 is SGHNT and CDR2 YYREEE (reference sequence). The germline V and J ends were trimmed by 4 bases and 2 bases, with 13 bases remaining between them. This CDR3 region has 14 residues. The CDR3 protein is CASSTLTAPYEQYF. The CDR3 region has the DNA TGTGCCAGCAGCACCCTGACAGCCCCCTACGAGCAGTACTTC.

This clonotype was recorded at least ten times. J is TRBJ1-6 and V is TRBV5-1, with 8 positions matching TRBD1. V trimming: 2 bases; J trimming: 7 bases; junction bases outside the gene matches: 8. CDR1 is SGHRS and CDR2 is YFSETQ in the germline V gene. There are 16 residues in the CDR3. CDR3 region: CASSFDGGQGNSPLHF. CDR3 nucleotide sequence: TGCGCCAGCAGCTTCGATGGCGGACAGGGCAATTCACCCCTCCACTTT.

The chain is built from TRBV5-1 and TRBJ2-7, with D possibly TRBD1 on 5 matching bases. In germline, CDR1 is SGHRS, CDR2 YFSETQ. The ends were cut back, 1 base at V and 9 bases at J, with 11 bases in the middle. The CDR3 runs to 12 residues. This chain's CDR3 is CASSLTGSGQYF. The CDR3 coding sequence is TGCGCCAGCAGCTTGACAGGATCAGGGCAGTACTTC.

This clonotype was picked up a small number of times. This chain joins TRBV12-3 or TRBV12-4 and TRBJ2-7; D is undetermined. This CDR3 contains 15 residues. Trimming took 3 bases from V and 0 from J, leaving 12 bases between them. The CDR3 DNA reads TGTGCCAGCAGTTTGAAGGCGTCCGACTCCTACGAGCAGTACTTC. Translation: CASSLKASDSYEQYF.

This clonotype was counted many times. The gene calls are TRBV2 and TRBJ1-1; the D is unclear. CDR1 is SNHLY and CDR2 is FYNNEI in the germline V gene. The V and J ends lost 4 bases and 0 bases respectively, with 9 bases between them. The CDR3 contains 14 residues. CDR3 region: CASSAGRLNTEAFF. The CDR3 nucleotides are TGTGCCAGCAGTGCCGGACGCCTGAACACTGAAGCTTTCTTT.

This clonotype was seen ten or more times. The rearrangement uses TRBV20-1 and TRBJ2-5, with D possibly being TRBD2 (6 bases). The germline V gene has CDR1 DFQATT and CDR2 SNEGSKA (reference sequence). With 0 bases removed from V and 5 bases from J, the gap between germline ends came to 16 bases. The CDR3 sequence is 15 residues long. CDR3 amino acids: CSARDRTSSQETQYF. CDR3 bases: TGCAGTGCTAGAGATCGCACTAGCAGCCAGGAGACCCAGTACTTC.

The V and J genes are TRBV13 and TRBJ2-1; perhaps D is TRBD1 or TRBD2 (5 bases each). Looked up from germline, CDR1 is PRHDT and CDR2 is FYEKMQ (reference sequence). CDR3 length: 13 amino acids. Trimming pared 5 bases from V and 10 bases from J, leaving 15 bases between. CDR3 nucleotide sequence: TGTGCCAGCAGCGATCGGGGCCTCGGGGAGCAGTTCTTC. This translates into CASSDRGLGEQFF.

Ten or more counts support this clonotype. The chain combines TRBV7-2 with TRBJ2-3; D is unclear. The CDR3 totals 17 residues. Germline values: CDR1 SGHTA, CDR2 FQGNSA. Trimming left V 2 bases short and J 5 bases short, with 20 bases between. In DNA, the CDR3 is TGTGCCAGCAGCTTATTTGGGGTGTCCTCTTTGGAAGATACGCAGTATTTT. It specifies CASSLFGVSSLEDTQYF.

The sample holds many counts of this clonotype. The CDR3 sequence is CASSQDPGSGVQYF. The CDR3 bases are TGTGCCAGCAGCCAAGATCCCGGGAGCGGCGTTCAGTACTTC. The rearrangement joins TRBV3-1 to TRBJ2-4; possible D gene TRBD2, 6 bases. CDR3 length: 14 amino acids. The germline V gene encodes CDR1 LGHDT and CDR2 YNNKEL (reference sequence). V was clipped by 0 bases and J by 11 bases, with 14 bases between them.

This clonotype was detected many times. This chain uses TRBV6-5 with TRBJ1-6; perhaps TRBD1 as D (5 bases). Trimming removed 0 bases at V and 9 bases at J, with 12 bases between. The CDR3 consists of 15 residues. Germline assignment: CDR1 MNHEY and CDR2 SVGAGI. The CDR3 spells CASSYSLGVVSPLHF. The CDR3 coding sequence is TGTGCCAGCAGTTACTCGTTAGGGGTGGTTTCACCCCTCCACTTT.

This clonotype was recorded many times. CDR3 sequence (DNA): TGTGCCAGCAGCTTAGTTGGCCTGGGGGGTGAGCAGTTCTTC. This encodes CASSLVGLGGEQFF. The chain carries TRBV7-2 and TRBJ2-1, with D possibly matching TRBD2 (6 bases). The V end was cut by 1 base, the J end by 9 bases, with 13 bases between. CDR1 is SGHTA and CDR2 is FQGNSA in the germline V gene. The CDR3 has 14 amino acids.

The J gene is TRBJ1-5, the V gene TRBV19; tentatively, D is TRBD1 (6 bases). The V gene's germline CDR1 is LNHDA and CDR2 SQIVND (reference sequence). V was pared by 3 bases and J by 2 bases, with 14 bases between. The CDR3 is 16 amino acids. The CDR3 DNA follows: TGTGCCAGTAGTATTGTAGGGGGTGGGGGCAATCAGCCCCAGCATTTT. Translation gives CASSIVGGGGNQPQHF.